These 18 T cell receptor beta chains were sequenced from one sample in a study of T cell responses to AZD1222 COVID-19 vaccine. Using immunoSEQ multiplex PCR, the repertoire was profiled, and TCRdb retains in-frame clones only, with some absent. The data contain around 100,000 clones, around 95% of them singletons. Material: peripheral blood, obtained on day 0 of AZD1222 vaccination. These receptors were taken from an adult in good health.

V is TRBV2 and J is TRBJ1-3; D call uncertain. From germline, CDR1 is SNHLY and CDR2 FYNNEI. This CDR3 spans 13 amino acids. V was cut by 7 bases and J by 1 base, with 8 bases left in between. The CDR3 spells CASNSDSGNTIYF. The CDR3 DNA follows: TGTGCCAGCAATTCGGATTCTGGAAACACCATATATTTT. The entire variable domain, with the rest obtained from reference TRBV2 and TRBJ1-3, is as follows: EPEVTQTPSHQVTQMGQEVILRCVPISNHLYFYWYRQILGQKVEFLVSFYNNEISEKSEIFDDQFSVERPDGSNFTLKIRSTKLEDSAMYFCASNSDSGNTIYFGEGSWLTVV.

The chain carries TRBV2 and TRBJ2-3, with 7 positions matching TRBD1. V shed 5 bases and J 2 bases; nucleotides not matched to a gene: 7. The V gene's germline CDR1 is SNHLY and CDR2 FYNNEI. The CDR3 has 15 residues. CDR3 DNA sequence: TGTGCCAGCAGTACCGGGACAGCCAACACAGATACGCAGTATTTT. Its translation is CASSTGTANTDTQYF.

The CDR3 protein is CASSFLRTGDGYTF. CDR3 coding DNA: TGTGCCAGCAGCTTTCTACGGACAGGGGACGGCTACACCTTC. V gene TRBV7-9 combines with J gene TRBJ1-2, with 9 nucleotides matching TRBD1. Looked up from germline, CDR1 is SEHNR and CDR2 is FQNEAQ (reference sequence). The CDR3 runs to 14 residues. The junction had 7 bases not matched to a gene; V was cut back by 3 bases and J by 8 bases.

The chain uses TRBV5-8 and TRBJ1-5; 11 nucleotides agree with TRBD1. The CDR3 totals 15 residues. Trimming cost V 4 bases and J 6 bases; bases outside gene matches: 6. Per germline, CDR1 SGHTS and CDR2 YDEGEE. CDR3 protein: CASSPGTGGRQPQHF. Here the CDR3 DNA reads TGTGCCAGCAGCCCTGGGACAGGGGGGCGTCAGCCCCAGCATTTT.

J is TRBJ1-6 and V is TRBV19; 7 nucleotides match TRBD1. CDR1 LNHDA and CDR2 SQIVND come from the germline V gene (reference sequence). Trimming removed 4 bases from V and 4 bases from J; junction bases left unmatched: 4. The CDR3 covers 15 residues. Here the CDR3 reads CASSTLGQYNSPLHF. CDR3 nucleotide sequence: TGTGCCAGTAGTACCTTGGGACAGTATAATTCACCCCTCCACTTT.

The chain uses TRBV29-1 and TRBJ1-2; a possible D gene is TRBD1 (5 bases). CDR1 SQVTM and CDR2 ANQGSEA come from the germline V gene. This CDR3 has 12 amino acids. V shed 7 bases and J shed 8 bases, with 17 bases lying between them. The chain's CDR3 is CSALQGSEGYTF. CDR3 DNA sequence: TGCAGCGCTTTGCAGGGATCAGAAGGCTACACCTTC.

The chain uses TRBV27 and TRBJ2-7; D perhaps matches TRBD2 (6 bases). Germline V lookup: CDR1 MNHEY, CDR2 SMNVEV (reference sequence). The length of the CDR3 is 12 residues. Trimming took 3 bases from V and 3 from J, leaving 6 bases between them. The CDR3 DNA is TGTGCCAGCAGTTTGGGGGGCTACGAGCAGTACTTC. As protein: CASSLGGYEQYF.

The CDR3 DNA is TGTGCCAGCCGAAGCAGGGGGCTCGCTGAAGCTTTCTTT. Protein: CASRSRGLAEAFF. The V call is TRBV14, the J call TRBJ1-1; TRBD1 agrees at 8 bases. The CDR3 is 13 amino acids. Losses at the gene ends were 8 bases for V and 6 bases for J; bases not matched to a gene: 8. Germline V gene data show CDR1 as SGHDN and CDR2 as FVKESK.

The chain employs TRBV6-6 and TRBJ1-2; D remains unclear. Germline-derived CDR1 and CDR2 are MNHNY and SVGAGI (reference sequence). This CDR3 spans 11 amino acids. Trimming stripped 5 bases from V and 4 bases from J, with 5 bases between. In nucleotides, the CDR3 is TGTGCCAGCAGTGGGTCCTATGGCTACACCTTC. Amino acids: CASSGSYGYTF.

The chain joins TRBV3-1 (or the pseudogene TRBV3-2) to TRBJ1-1, with a tentative D call TRBD1 (5 bases). Germline V gene data show CDR1 as LGHDT and CDR2 as YNNKEL (reference sequence). The CDR3 spans 18 residues. V was clipped by 0 bases and J by 5 bases, with 22 bases between them. CDR3 loop: CASSQDPPGPGVSTEAFF. CDR3 sequence (DNA): TGTGCCAGCAGCCAAGATCCCCCAGGGCCGGGTGTAAGTACTGAAGCTTTCTTT.

The chain employs TRBV2 and TRBJ1-1; D is unresolved. The germline V gene encodes CDR1 SNHLY and CDR2 FYNNEI. V lost 5 bases and J lost 0, with 7 bases in between. This CDR3 contains 13 residues. The CDR3 DNA sequence: TGTGCCAGCAGTAGTGACGTGAACACTGAAGCTTTCTTT. Translation: CASSSDVNTEAFF.

In its sample, this clone was seen once. V and J are TRBV19 and TRBJ1-5, with 7 nucleotides matching TRBD1. Germline V gives CDR1 LNHDA, CDR2 SQIVND (reference sequence). J was trimmed by 6 bases and V by 5 bases; bases with no gene match: 7. This CDR3 region has 14 residues. The CDR3, as DNA: TGTGCCAGTAGTGTAAGAGCAGGGGGTCAGCCCCAGCATTTT. Protein sequence: CASSVRAGGQPQHF. The variable domain in full, completed from reference TRBV19 and TRBJ1-5, reads DGGITQSPKYLFRKEGQNVTLSCEQNLNHDAMYWYRQDPGQGLRLIYYSQIVNDFQKGDIAEGYSVSREKKESFPLTVTSAQKNPTAFYLCASSVRAGGQPQHFGDGTRLSIL.

The CDR3 bases are TGTGCCTGGAAGGTAGACAGGGGCCCTTATGGCTACACCTTC. The encoded protein is CAWKVDRGPYGYTF. The V call is TRBV30, the J call TRBJ1-2; TRBD1 matches at 8 bases. In germline, CDR1 is GTSNPN, CDR2 SVGIG (reference sequence). The V and J ends lost 4 bases and 5 bases, in that order; junction bases with no gene match: 9. The length of the CDR3 is 14 residues. Combining the CDR3 with reference TRBV30 and TRBJ1-2 gives the whole variable domain SQTIHQWPATLVQPVGSPLSLECTVEGTSNPNLYWYRQAAGRGLQLLFYSVGIGQISSEVPQNLSASRPQDRQFILSSKKLLLSDSGFYLCAWKVDRGPYGYTFGSGTRLTVV.

This chain uses TRBV5-5 with TRBJ1-1; D possibly corresponds to TRBD1 (6 bases). V lost 4 bases and J 0 bases, leaving 19 bases between the germline ends. Germline CDR1 reads SGHKS; CDR2 reads YYEKEE (reference sequence). The CDR3 is 17 amino acids. CDR3 sequence reads: CASSLRPGDGLNTEAFF. The CDR3 DNA reads TGTGCCAGCAGCCTGCGGCCAGGGGATGGACTGAACACTGAAGCTTTCTTT. The full variable domain, its missing parts supplied by reference TRBV5-5 and TRBJ1-1, is DAGVTQSPTHLIKTRGQQVTLRCSPISGHKSVSWYQQVLGQGPQFIFQYYEKEERGRGNFPDRFSARQFPNYSSELNVNALLLGDSALYLCASSLRPGDGLNTEAFFGQGTRLTVV.

The chain has TRBV28 and TRBJ2-7, with 12 bases matching TRBD2. The CDR3 consists of 15 residues. Germline V gene data show CDR1 as MDHEN and CDR2 as SYDVKM. Trimming removed 5 bases from V and 4 bases from J; junction bases left unmatched: 6. CDR3 in DNA: TGTGCCAGCAGTCCCGGACTAGCGGGAATATACGAGCAGTACTTC. Protein product: CASSPGLAGIYEQYF.

This chain joins TRBV3-1 (or the pseudogene TRBV3-2) and TRBJ2-4; D might be TRBD2 (5 bases). CDR3 length: 16 amino acids. Germline-derived CDR1 and CDR2 are LGHDT and YNNKEL (reference sequence). Deletions cut 1 base from V and 5 bases from J, with 15 bases between. This CDR3 is CASSQGDIRDQNIQYF. The CDR3 DNA reads as TGTGCCAGCAGCCAAGGCGACATACGGGATCAAAACATTCAGTACTTC.

The chain employs TRBV10-3 and TRBJ1-2; D is unresolved. Germline values: CDR1 ENHRY, CDR2 SYGVKD. V lost 7 bases, J lost 7 bases, and 16 bases lay in between. The CDR3 has 13 residues. CDR3 sequence: CAIMGSELRGYTF. CDR3 nucleotides: TGTGCCATCATGGGGAGTGAATTGCGTGGCTACACCTTC.

This chain joins TRBV4-1 and TRBJ2-2; no reliable D call. The CDR3 runs to 16 residues. V was clipped by 2 bases and J by 2 bases, with 12 bases between them. The germline V gene encodes CDR1 MGHRA and CDR2 YSYEKL. CDR3 in DNA: TGCGCCAGCAGCCAACGCCTTATACAAAACACCGGGGAGCTGTTTTTT. It specifies CASSQRLIQNTGELFF.